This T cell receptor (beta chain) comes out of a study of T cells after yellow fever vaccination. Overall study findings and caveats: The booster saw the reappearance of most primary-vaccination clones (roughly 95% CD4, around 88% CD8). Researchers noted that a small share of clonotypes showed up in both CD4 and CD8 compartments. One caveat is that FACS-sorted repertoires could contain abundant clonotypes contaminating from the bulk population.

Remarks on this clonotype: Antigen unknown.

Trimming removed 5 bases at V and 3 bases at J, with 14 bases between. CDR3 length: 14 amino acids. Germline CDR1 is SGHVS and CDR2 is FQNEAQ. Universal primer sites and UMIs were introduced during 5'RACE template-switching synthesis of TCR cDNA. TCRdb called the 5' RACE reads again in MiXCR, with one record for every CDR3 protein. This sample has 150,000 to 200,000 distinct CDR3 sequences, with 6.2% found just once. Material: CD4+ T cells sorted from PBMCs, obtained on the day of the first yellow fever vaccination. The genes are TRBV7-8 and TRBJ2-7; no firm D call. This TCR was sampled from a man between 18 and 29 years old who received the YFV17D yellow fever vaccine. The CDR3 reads CASSNPQVYYEQYV. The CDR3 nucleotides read TGTGCCAGCAGCAATCCCCAGGTTTACTACGAGCAGTACGTC.